The TCR beta chain under discussion was sequenced for a study of blood T cells in healthy people across ages. There are 14 residues in the CDR3. The V and J ends lost 4 bases and 7 bases, in that order; junction bases with no gene match: 8. A second PCR of 7 to 11 cycles used a sample-barcoded 5' primer and a J-beta primer mix. From the 5' RACE reads, TCRdb called clonotypes with MiXCR, one entry per CDR3 protein. This table holds 600,000 to 900,000 distinct CDR3 sequences, about 26% found once. This clonotype was observed a handful of times. These data were also reused for a study on T cells of mothers and their children.

The specimen was blood. The V gene is TRBV12-3 or TRBV12-4, the J gene TRBJ1-2, with 8 bases lining up with TRBD1. This clonotype was obtained from a boy aged 5-17 years in good health. CDR3: CASSSGQGRAGYTF. CDR3 nucleotide sequence: TGTGCCAGCAGTTCCGGACAGGGAAGGGCTGGCTACACCTTC.